This is a list of T cell receptor beta chains from one sample in a study of cytomegalovirus exposure and HLA in healthy donors. Clones were read by immunoSEQ multiplex PCR, and TCRdb kept only the in-frame ones, dropping some. This sample has some 180,000 clones; around nine tenths occur once, and the top ten carry around 7.2%. The sequencing sample was made of PBMCs. Receptors were obtained from a man aged 25-40 years in good health and CMV-seropositive. Both conserved end residues are part of each CDR3. Fields, in order: D gene, J gene, clone size, V gene, CDR3 protein, CDR3 DNA. D genes are given only for firm matches. Size is stated for part of the rows, as once, few or many counts, or as a class when the clone is expanded.

NA,TRBJ1-2,once,TRBV27,CASSLKPNYGYTF,TGTGCCAGCAGTTTAAAACCGAACTATGGCTACACCTTC
NA,TRBJ1-1,NA,TRBV29-1,CSVDIRGGRTEAFF,TGCAGCGTTGACATTAGGGGGGGAAGGACTGAAGCTTTCTTT
NA,TRBJ1-1,NA,TRBV5-1,CASSLTATNTEAFF,TGCGCCAGCAGCTTAACGGCCACAAACACTGAAGCTTTCTTT
NA,TRBJ1-4,once,TRBV7-2,CASSQLGAATNEKLFF,TGTGCCAGCAGCCAATTAGGCGCTGCAACTAATGAAAAACTGTTTTTT
TRBD1,TRBJ1-2,NA,TRBV10-3,CATRGNGYTF,TGTGCCACCAGGGGGAACGGCTACACCTTC
NA,TRBJ1-1,once,TRBV6-1,CASSFRRAAEAFF,TGTGCCAGCAGTTTTCGGAGAGCGGCTGAAGCTTTCTTT
NA,TRBJ2-5,NA,TRBV11-3,CASSAGGEETQYF,TGTGCCAGCAGTGCGGGCGGGGAAGAGACCCAGTACTTC
NA,TRBJ2-2,NA,TRBV25-1,CATTPGPYTGELFF,TGTGCCACTACCCCGGGGCCTTACACCGGGGAGCTGTTTTTT
TRBD2,TRBJ2-7,NA,TRBV2,CASVGTSGRAGEQYF,TGTGCCAGCGTCGGGACTAGCGGGAGGGCCGGCGAGCAGTACTTC
TRBD1,TRBJ1-2,NA,TRBV7-2,CASSSGQGSYGYTF,TGTGCCAGCAGCTCCGGACAGGGGTCCTATGGCTACACCTTC
NA,TRBJ2-7,NA,TRBV7-2,CASSLNSFVLEQYF,TGTGCCAGCAGCTTGAATAGCTTCGTCTTGGAGCAGTACTTC
TRBD1,TRBJ1-2,NA,TRBV28,CASSLSSGTVLYTF,TGTGCCAGCAGTTTGAGCTCCGGGACAGTACTTTACACCTTC
NA,TRBJ2-3,NA,TRBV2,CASSTRQSGTDTQYF,TGTGCCAGCAGTACTAGACAGTCGGGGACAGATACGCAGTATTTT
NA,TRBJ2-2,NA,TRBV14,CASSQEGTILVTGELFF,TGTGCCAGCAGCCAAGAAGGGACAATACTAGTCACCGGGGAGCTGTTTTTT
NA,TRBJ2-6,NA,TRBV7-3,CASSSNRATGANVLTF,TGTGCCAGCAGCTCCAATCGGGCAACTGGGGCCAACGTCCTGACTTTC
NA,TRBJ2-2,NA,TRBV4-3,CASSQGSAGNTGELFF,TGCGCCAGCAGCCAAGGCTCCGCGGGTAACACCGGGGAGCTGTTTTTT
NA,TRBJ1-2,NA,TRBV25-1,CASSERYGYTF,TGTGCCAGCAGTGAGAGGTATGGCTACACCTTC
NA,TRBJ2-1,NA,TRBV29-1,CSVAAVSYNEQFF,TGCAGCGTTGCGGCAGTCTCCTACAATGAGCAGTTCTTC
NA,TRBJ1-3,NA,TRBV5-6,CASSLGTVSSGNTIYF,TGTGCCAGCAGCTTGGGGACGGTCTCCTCTGGAAACACCATATATTTT
NA,TRBJ1-2,NA,TRBV2,CASSEAAQGMRGYTF,TGTGCCAGCAGTGAAGCAGCACAGGGAATGCGAGGCTACACCTTC
NA,TRBJ1-2,NA,TRBV5-6,CASSFLSPVYTF,TGTGCCAGCAGCTTCCTCAGTCCGGTCTACACCTTC
NA,TRBJ1-5,NA,TRBV12-5,CARDQGRPVHQPQHF,TGTGCTAGGGATCAAGGACGCCCAGTACATCAGCCCCAGCATTTT
NA,TRBJ2-1,NA,TRBV7-2,CASSLPRRGNNEQFF,TGTGCCAGCAGCTTACCCCGACGGGGGAACAATGAGCAGTTCTTC
NA,TRBJ2-1,few,TRBV27,CASSLGPREQFF,TGTGCCAGCAGTTTGGGCCCTCGTGAGCAGTTCTTC
NA,TRBJ2-4,NA,TRBV27,CASSPGPGQIAKNIQYF,TGTGCCAGCAGTCCAGGGCCGGGACAAATAGCCAAAAACATTCAGTACTTC
NA,TRBJ2-2,NA,TRBV5-8,CASKQSNTGELFF,TGTGCCAGCAAACAATCGAACACCGGGGAGCTGTTTTTT
NA,TRBJ2-7,few,TRBV4-1,CASSQEPLMEQYF,TGCGCCAGCAGCCAAGAGCCTCTAATGGAGCAGTACTTC
TRBD1,TRBJ2-7,once,TRBV7-3,CASSGGTGQAEQYF,TGTGCCAGCAGCGGAGGTACGGGACAGGCCGAGCAGTACTTC
NA,TRBJ2-3,NA,TRBV7-9,CASNGVSVVDTQYF,TGTGCCAGCAATGGGGTGAGCGTCGTAGATACGCAGTATTTT
TRBD1,TRBJ1-1,NA,TRBV7-6,CASSRDRGNTEAFF,TGTGCCAGCAGCCGGGACAGGGGGAACACTGAAGCTTTCTTT
TRBD1,TRBJ2-7,NA,TRBV7-2,CASSFSQGAREQYF,TGTGCCAGCAGCTTCAGCCAGGGGGCGAGAGAGCAGTACTTC
NA,TRBJ2-3,NA,TRBV18,CASSPTDFTDTQYF,TGTGCCAGCTCACCGACAGATTTCACTGATACGCAGTATTTT
TRBD1,TRBJ1-3,NA,TRBV5-1,CASSYDRGGGNTIYF,TGCGCCAGCAGCTATGACAGGGGAGGTGGAAACACCATATATTTT
TRBD1,TRBJ2-7,NA,TRBV28,CASSWGQYEQYF,TGTGCCAGCAGCTGGGGACAGTACGAGCAGTACTTC
NA,TRBJ1-1,NA,TRBV7-9,CASSFTEEAFF,TGTGCCAGCAGCTTCACGGAAGAAGCTTTCTTT
NA,TRBJ1-6,NA,TRBV28,CASSWDGLGNSPLHF,TGTGCCAGCAGTTGGGACGGTCTAGGGAATTCACCCCTCCACTTT
NA,TRBJ2-5,NA,TRBV6-5,CASSAEGWGETQYF,TGTGCCAGCAGTGCCGAGGGGTGGGGCGAGACCCAGTACTTC
NA,TRBJ1-1,NA,TRBV6-5,CASSYPSLPPEAFF,TGTGCCAGCAGTTACCCTTCGTTGCCCCCTGAAGCTTTCTTT
TRBD1,TRBJ1-2,once,TRBV19,CASSRRLGQLDYGYTF,TGTGCCAGTAGCCGAAGGCTGGGACAGCTAGACTATGGCTACACCTTC
NA,TRBJ2-7,NA,TRBV6-5,CASSYSPSSYEQYF,TGTGCCAGCAGTTACTCGCCTAGCAGCTACGAGCAGTACTTC
NA,TRBJ2-7,NA,TRBV29-1,CSVAGVHEQYF,TGCAGCGTTGCCGGGGTCCACGAGCAGTACTTC
NA,TRBJ2-1,NA,TRBV6-5,CASRLGQTQQFF,TGTGCCAGCAGACTCGGACAGACCCAGCAGTTCTTC
NA,TRBJ2-2,NA,TRBV6-4,CASSRDPNTGELFF,TGTGCCAGCAGTCGGGACCCGAACACCGGGGAGCTGTTTTTT
NA,TRBJ1-2,NA,TRBV5-1,CASSLAGLEYGYTF,TGCGCCAGCAGCTTGGCAGGTCTGGAGTATGGCTACACCTTC
NA,TRBJ1-4,NA,TRBV5-5,CASSGAPTGNEKLFF,TGTGCCAGCAGCGGGGCTCCCACCGGTAATGAAAAACTGTTTTTT
NA,TRBJ2-7,NA,TRBV5-6,CASSLMPGAGVYEQYF,TGTGCCAGCAGCTTGATGCCCGGGGCAGGAGTTTACGAGCAGTACTTC
NA,TRBJ2-6,NA,TRBV5-1,CASSLGGAGSGANVLTF,TGCGCCAGCAGCTTGGGTGGGGCTGGCTCTGGGGCCAACGTCCTGACTTTC
NA,TRBJ2-5,NA,TRBV27,CASSLGRGQETQYF,TGTGCCAGCAGTTTGGGTAGGGGGCAAGAGACCCAGTACTTC
NA,TRBJ2-3,NA,TRBV2,CASSVTGRTDTQYF,TGTGCCAGCAGCGTCACAGGGCGGACAGATACGCAGTATTTT
NA,TRBJ1-1,NA,TRBV2,CASSLRDFPNTEAFF,TGTGCCAGCAGCCTCAGGGATTTCCCGAACACTGAAGCTTTCTTT
TRBD1,TRBJ1-3,NA,TRBV4-2,CASSQPTGDGNTIYF,TGTGCCAGCAGCCAACCGACAGGGGATGGAAACACCATATATTTT